Listed below are T cell receptor beta chains from one sample, sequenced in a study of blood T cell repertoires in COVID-19. Here immunoSEQ multiplex PCR was the method, and the copy in TCRdb shows in-frame clones only, minus some. Altogether tens of thousands of clones are present, around 82% being singletons, with the ten largest covering around 8.2%. Sequenced: peripheral blood. These receptors were obtained from a woman of 80 years or more with acute or convalescent COVID-19. Each CDR3 is given with its conserved first and last residue.

V gene	CDR3 protein
TRBV5-1	CASSFRGPGNTIYF
TRBV25-1	CASSEVNGIEQYF
TRBV11-2	CASSLTRDYGYTF
TRBV4-1	CASSQVYRAGNQPQHF
TRBV28	CASSLPGGTAFF
TRBV5-5	CASSSGVTGADYTF
TRBV18	CASSPMGQSYEQYF
TRBV6-5	CASRPNQETQYF
TRBV20-1	CSASGAGLGNTIYF
TRBV18	CASSPGPSGSTIPTQYF
TRBV7-6	CASSSGSGVSSYNEQFF
TRBV10-3	CAISEPGLSSYEQYF
TRBV30	CAWSDLRNSPLHF
TRBV2	CASKGQGMTEAFF
TRBV19	CASSIRGGADNQPQHF
TRBV27	CASGGGNSDEQFF
TRBV19	CASSTRVPGLAGQSSYNEQFF
TRBV2	CASSQGSAEQYF
TRBV19	CASSIGSGGVDTQYF
TRBV29-1	CSVRVNRGSIDGYTF
TRBV4-2	CASSQSQDGVNYGYTF
TRBV28	CASSPGTGVRYEQYF
TRBV18	CASSPTLAGADTQYF
TRBV6-2/TRBV6-3	CASSWGRNEKLFF
TRBV19	CASSIVAGAPGNTIYF